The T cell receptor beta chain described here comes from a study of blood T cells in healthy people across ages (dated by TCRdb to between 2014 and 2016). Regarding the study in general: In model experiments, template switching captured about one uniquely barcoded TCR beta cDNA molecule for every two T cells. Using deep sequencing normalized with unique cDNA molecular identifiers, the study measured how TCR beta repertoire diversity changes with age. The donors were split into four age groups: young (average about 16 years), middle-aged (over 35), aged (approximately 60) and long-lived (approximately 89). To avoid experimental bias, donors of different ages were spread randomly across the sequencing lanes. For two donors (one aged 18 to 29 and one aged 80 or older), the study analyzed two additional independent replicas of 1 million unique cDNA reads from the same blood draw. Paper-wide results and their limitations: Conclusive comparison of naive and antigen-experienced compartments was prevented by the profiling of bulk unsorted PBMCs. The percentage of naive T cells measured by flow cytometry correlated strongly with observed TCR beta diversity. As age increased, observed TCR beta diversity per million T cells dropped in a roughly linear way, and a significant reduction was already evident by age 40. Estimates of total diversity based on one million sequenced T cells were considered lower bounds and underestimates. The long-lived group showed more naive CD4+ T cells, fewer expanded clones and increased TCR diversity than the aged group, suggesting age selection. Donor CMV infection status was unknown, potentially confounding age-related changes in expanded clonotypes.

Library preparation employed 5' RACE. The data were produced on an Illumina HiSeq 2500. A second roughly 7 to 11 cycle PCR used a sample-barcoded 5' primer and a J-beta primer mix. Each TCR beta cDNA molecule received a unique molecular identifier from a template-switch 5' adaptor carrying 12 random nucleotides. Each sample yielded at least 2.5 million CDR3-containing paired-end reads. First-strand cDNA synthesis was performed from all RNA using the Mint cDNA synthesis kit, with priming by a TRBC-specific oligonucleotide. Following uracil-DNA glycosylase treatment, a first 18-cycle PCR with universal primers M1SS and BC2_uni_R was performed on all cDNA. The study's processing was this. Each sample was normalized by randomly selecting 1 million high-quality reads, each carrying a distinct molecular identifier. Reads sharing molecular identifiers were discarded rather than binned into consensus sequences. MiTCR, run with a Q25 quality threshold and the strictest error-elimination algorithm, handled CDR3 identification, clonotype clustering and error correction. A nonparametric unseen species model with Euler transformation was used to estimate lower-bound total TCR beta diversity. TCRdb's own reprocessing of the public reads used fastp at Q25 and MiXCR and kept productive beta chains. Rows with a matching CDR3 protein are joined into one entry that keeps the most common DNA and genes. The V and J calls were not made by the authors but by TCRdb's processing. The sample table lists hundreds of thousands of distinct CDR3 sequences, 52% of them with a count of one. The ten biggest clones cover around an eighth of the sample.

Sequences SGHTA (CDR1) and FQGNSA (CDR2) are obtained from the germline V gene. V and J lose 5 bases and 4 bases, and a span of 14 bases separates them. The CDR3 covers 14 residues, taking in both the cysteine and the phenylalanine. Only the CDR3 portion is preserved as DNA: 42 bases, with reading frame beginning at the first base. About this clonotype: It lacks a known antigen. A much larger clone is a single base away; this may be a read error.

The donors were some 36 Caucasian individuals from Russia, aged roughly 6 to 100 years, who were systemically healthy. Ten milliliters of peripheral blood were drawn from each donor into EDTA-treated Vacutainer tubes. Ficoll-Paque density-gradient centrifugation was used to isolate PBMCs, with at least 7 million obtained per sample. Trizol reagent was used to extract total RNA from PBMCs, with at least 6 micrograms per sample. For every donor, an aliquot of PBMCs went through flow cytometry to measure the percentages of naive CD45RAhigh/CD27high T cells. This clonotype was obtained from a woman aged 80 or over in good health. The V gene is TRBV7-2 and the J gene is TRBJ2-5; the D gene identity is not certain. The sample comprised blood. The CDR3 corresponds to CASSVVPWAETQYF. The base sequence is TGTGCCAGCAGCGTAGTTCCTTGGGCAGAGACCCAGTACTTC.